What follows are 20 T cell receptor beta chains derived from one specimen sequenced in a study of T cell responses to AZD1222 COVID-19 vaccine. The data were produced by immunoSEQ multiplex PCR, yet TCRdb's version contains in-frame clones alone and is incomplete. This sample carries tens of thousands of clones, roughly 87% of them seen once, and the ten largest clones take roughly 17%. Material: peripheral blood, obtained on day 0 of AZD1222 vaccination. These receptors all stem from an adult in good health.

The chain recombines TRBV6-1 with TRBJ1-6, with D unresolved. CDR3 length: 15 residues. Looked up from germline, CDR1 is MNHNS and CDR2 is SASEGT. Trimming pared 1 base from V and 7 bases from J, leaving 11 bases between. The CDR3 is CASSEVGVPNSPLHF. CDR3 in DNA: TGTGCCAGCAGTGAAGTCGGGGTCCCGAATTCACCCCTCCACTTT.

This clone occurred a few times. The chain combines TRBV6-4 with TRBJ1-2; D is unclear. CDR1 is MRHNA, CDR2 SNTAGT, per germline. The length of the CDR3 is 10 residues. V was trimmed by 6 bases and J by 2 bases, leaving 1 base between them. The CDR3 region is CASRNYGYTF. The CDR3 DNA sequence: TGTGCCAGCAGGAACTATGGCTACACCTTC.

The J gene is TRBJ2-3, the V gene TRBV7-8; D possibly corresponds to TRBD2 (5 bases). The CDR3 spans 13 residues. The germline gives CDR1 SGHVS, CDR2 FQNEAQ. The ends were cut back, 1 base at V and 6 bases at J, with 8 bases in the middle. The CDR3 region has the DNA TGTGCCAGCAGCTTAGTAGCGCGGGATACGCAGTATTTT. This sequence encodes CASSLVARDTQYF.

This chain connects TRBV2 to TRBJ2-3; D ambiguous. Germline loops: CDR1 SNHLY, CDR2 FYNNEI. CDR3 length equals 12 residues. Trimming left V 4 bases short and J 4 bases short, with 6 bases between. CDR3 sequence: CASSGAADTQYF. The CDR3 DNA reads as TGTGCCAGCAGTGGGGCAGCAGATACGCAGTATTTT.

The table lists this clone with a few counts. The rearrangement joins TRBV7-3 to TRBJ2-7; perhaps TRBD1 as D (6 bases). V was trimmed by 5 bases and J by 4 bases, leaving 18 bases between them. There are 15 residues in the CDR3. The germline V gene has CDR1 SGHTA and CDR2 FQGTGA. The CDR3 region is CASSLEAGVGYEQYF. The CDR3 DNA is TGTGCCAGCAGCCTAGAGGCAGGGGTCGGGTACGAGCAGTACTTC.

The chain joins TRBV7-2 to TRBJ2-2; D not resolved. CDR1 is SGHTA and CDR2 is FQGNSA in the germline V gene. The CDR3 has 13 amino acids. V gave up 5 bases and J gave up 2 bases, with 6 bases separating them. In DNA, the CDR3 is TGTGCCAGCAGCGCCGATAACACCGGGGAGCTGTTTTTT. It translates to CASSADNTGELFF. The variable domain in full, with the rest retrieved from reference TRBV7-2 and TRBJ2-2, is GAGVSQSPSNKVTEKGKDVELRCDPISGHTALYWYRQSLGQGLEFLIYFQGNSAPDKSGLPSDRFSAERTGGSVSTLTIQRTQQEDSAVYLCASSADNTGELFFGEGSRLTVL.

The chain links TRBV18 to TRBJ2-5; unclear D gene. Germline values: CDR1 KGHSH, CDR2 LQKENI. This CDR3 has 14 amino acids. V was trimmed by 0 bases and J by 2 bases, leaving 7 bases between them. The CDR3 loop reads CASSPPRVQETQYF. For the CDR3, the DNA is TGTGCCAGCTCACCACCGAGAGTGCAAGAGACCCAGTACTTC.

V gene TRBV6-5 combines with J gene TRBJ2-3; D gene unclear. The CDR3 is 16 amino acids. Germline V gene data show CDR1 as MNHEY and CDR2 as SVGAGI. V dropped 3 bases and J dropped 4 bases, with 17 bases sitting between them. The CDR3: CASSYGQAGSPDTQYF. CDR3 DNA sequence: TGTGCCAGCAGTTATGGGCAGGCCGGTTCGCCAGATACGCAGTATTTT.

This clone qualifies as medium-sized. The chain recombines TRBV7-2 with TRBJ1-5; perhaps TRBD1 as D (5 bases). The germline V gene encodes CDR1 SGHTA and CDR2 FQGNSA. The CDR3 spans 12 residues. V gave up 5 bases and J gave up 7 bases, with 9 bases separating them. Here the CDR3 DNA reads TGTGCCAGCAGCCAGGGACGGCAGCCCCAGCATTTT. It yields the protein CASSQGRQPQHF.

The J gene is TRBJ1-6, the V gene TRBV11-2, with a weak D call TRBD1 (6 bases). The germline CDR1 and CDR2 sequences are SGHAT and FQNNGV. This CDR3 has 15 residues. Trimming stripped 0 bases from V and 7 bases from J, with 10 bases between. The CDR3 nucleotides read TGTGCCAGCAGCTTAGAAGGGGGGAGGAATTCACCCCTCCACTTT. Protein: CASSLEGGRNSPLHF. The entire variable domain, with the rest obtained from reference TRBV11-2 and TRBJ1-6, is as follows: EAGVAQSPRYKIIEKRQSVAFWCNPISGHATLYWYQQILGQGPKLLIQFQNNGVVDDSQLPKDRFSAERLKGVDSTLKIQPAKLEDSAVYLCASSLEGGRNSPLHFGNGTRLTVT.

This clone was counted a few times. The genes are TRBV11-3 and TRBJ2-5; 11 nucleotides align to TRBD1. The CDR3 is 15 residues long. The V segment lost 5 bases and the J segment 5 bases; nucleotides outside the gene matches: 7. Germline CDR1 and CDR2: SGHNT and YENEEA. CDR3: CASSQGGQGAETQYF. The CDR3 bases are TGTGCCAGCAGCCAGGGCGGACAGGGGGCTGAGACCCAGTACTTC.

The rearrangement uses TRBV19 and TRBJ2-7, with TRBD1 identical over 10 bases. Germline V lookup: CDR1 LNHDA, CDR2 SQIVND (reference sequence). V was clipped by 6 bases and J by 4 bases; unmatched bases: 3. The CDR3 spans 13 residues. The chain's CDR3 is CASSRDRGYEQYF. In DNA form, the CDR3 reads TGTGCCAGTAGCCGGGACAGGGGATACGAGCAGTACTTC. The entire variable domain, with the rest obtained from reference TRBV19 and TRBJ2-7, is as follows: DGGITQSPKYLFRKEGQNVTLSCEQNLNHDAMYWYRQDPGQGLRLIYYSQIVNDFQKGDIAEGYSVSREKKESFPLTVTSAQKNPTAFYLCASSRDRGYEQYFGPGTRLTVT.

The CDR3 is CASRAGDSGANVLTF. Here the CDR3 DNA reads TGTGCCAGCAGAGCCGGCGACTCTGGGGCCAACGTCCTGACTTTC. The V gene is TRBV11-3, the J gene TRBJ2-6; no firm D call. Trimming removed 6 bases at V and 0 bases at J, with 9 bases between. The CDR3 sequence is 15 residues long. Germline CDR1 reads SGHNT; CDR2 reads YENEEA.

The chain has TRBV10-2 and TRBJ1-5; D not certain. The CDR3 is 14 amino acids. The germline gives CDR1 WSHSY, CDR2 SAAADI. The V and J ends lost 3 bases and 3 bases respectively, with 9 bases between them. In nucleotides, the CDR3 is TGCGCCAGCAGTGAACAAGGATTCAATCAGCCCCAGCATTTT. Translation gives CASSEQGFNQPQHF.

This sequence joins TRBV5-8 and TRBJ2-7; 12 nucleotides align to TRBD2. This CDR3 contains 14 residues. Germline CDR1 is SGHTS and CDR2 is YDEGEE. J gave up 7 bases and V 0 bases, and 2 bases lay outside the gene matches. CDR3 nucleotides: TGTGCCAGCAGCTTGGTCCTAGCGGGAGGGGAGCAGTACTTC. Its protein product is CASSLVLAGGEQYF.

The rearrangement uses TRBV4-3 and TRBJ1-3; D remains ambiguous. The CDR3 consists of 17 residues. V gave up 0 bases and J gave up 0 bases, with 12 bases separating them. Germline V gene data show CDR1 as LGHNA and CDR2 as YSLEER. The CDR3 DNA sequence: TGCGCCAGCAGCCAAGATCTGAGCGGTTTCTCTGGAAACACCATATATTTT. It specifies CASSQDLSGFSGNTIYF.

This rearrangement joins TRBV7-2 to TRBJ1-1, with 8 nucleotides matching TRBD1. Germline V gene sequence: CDR1 SGHTA, CDR2 FQGNSA. Losses at the gene ends were 5 bases for V and 6 bases for J; bases not matched to a gene: 5. The CDR3 consists of 13 residues. The CDR3 loop is CASSLDRGAEAFF. CDR3 in DNA: TGTGCCAGCAGCCTCGACAGGGGCGCTGAAGCTTTCTTT.

The chain couples TRBV30 to TRBJ2-7; 7 bases map to TRBD1. The CDR3 totals 14 residues. J was trimmed by 6 bases and V by 0 bases; bases with no gene match: 8. CDR1 is GTSNPN, CDR2 SVGIG, per germline (reference sequence). The CDR3 sequence: CAWSVGTETSEQYF. The CDR3 nucleotides read TGTGCCTGGAGTGTTGGGACAGAAACTTCCGAGCAGTACTTC.

The rearrangement links TRBV10-2 to TRBJ1-1; 10 nucleotides align to TRBD1. Germline loops: CDR1 WSHSY, CDR2 SAAADI. This CDR3 has 13 residues. The V segment lost 6 bases and the J segment 10 bases; nucleotides outside the gene matches: 8. CDR3 protein: CASSSGTGVVAFF. DNA of the CDR3: TGCGCCAGCAGCAGCGGGACAGGGGTCGTAGCTTTCTTT.

This chain links TRBV2 with TRBJ2-7, with TRBD1 as a possible D gene (6 bases). The CDR3 extends over 15 amino acids. The V gene lost 8 bases and the J gene lost 5 bases, with 22 bases spanning the gap. Germline CDR1 is SNHLY and CDR2 is FYNNEI. The DNA of the CDR3 is TGTGCCAGCGTTAGGATAGGGGGAGTTACCCACGAGCAGTACTTC. As protein: CASVRIGGVTHEQYF.